This is a list of T cell receptor beta chains from one sample in a study of CD8+ T cells in alopecia areata. The table came from immunoSEQ multiplex PCR; TCRdb's copy has only in-frame clones and leaves some out. The sample includes around 110,000 clones, less than 75% of them seen just once. Sequenced here: CD8+ T cells sorted from blood, sampled at week 24, from a patient treated with tofacitinib. The origin of the receptors is a human donor with alopecia areata. CDR3s include the opening cysteine and the closing phenylalanine or tryptophan. A D gene is named only where the DNA matches it firmly. Expanded clones are given a class, and other clones once, few, many or no size at all.

size | D | J | V | CDR3 | DNA
few | TRBD1 | TRBJ2-1 | TRBV29-1 | CSVEGDRRYNEQFF | TGCAGCGTTGAGGGGGACAGGCGTTACAATGAGCAGTTCTTC
few | . | TRBJ2-1 | TRBV7-9 | CASSSTKGPEYNEQFF | TGTGCCAGCAGCTCGACTAAAGGGCCAGAGTACAATGAGCAGTTCTTC
. | . | TRBJ2-5 | TRBV13 | CASSLGAVQETQYF | TGTGCCAGCAGCTTAGGGGCGGTGCAAGAGACCCAGTACTTC
. | . | TRBJ2-3 | TRBV6-4 | CASTQPPDTQYF | TGTGCCAGCACCCAACCCCCAGATACGCAGTATTTT
. | TRBD1 | TRBJ1-5 | TRBV30 | CAYRTGESNQPQHF | TGTGCCTATCGGACAGGGGAGAGCAATCAGCCCCAGCATTTT
. | TRBD1 | TRBJ2-6 | TRBV7-9 | CASSYRDRGAGANVLTF | TGTGCCAGCAGCTACCGGGACAGGGGAGCTGGGGCCAACGTCCTGACTTTC
few | . | TRBJ2-5 | TRBV6-5 | CASSYSIQGIETQYF | TGTGCCAGCAGTTACTCGATCCAAGGAATTGAGACCCAGTACTTC
. | TRBD1 | TRBJ1-2 | TRBV6-4 | CASSSRGVRDYGYTF | TGTGCCAGCAGTTCCAGGGGGGTACGTGACTATGGCTACACCTTC
. | . | TRBJ2-2 | TRBV7-9 | CASSLGHTNTGELFF | TGTGCCAGCAGCCTCGGACACACGAACACCGGGGAGCTGTTTTTT
. | . | TRBJ1-2 | TRBV14 | CASSHQEVYGYTF | TGTGCCAGCAGCCATCAGGAAGTCTATGGCTACACCTTC
once | . | TRBJ2-6 | TRBV27 | CASSSLNSDSGANVLTF | TGTGCCAGCAGTTCACTAAACTCGGACTCTGGGGCCAACGTCCTGACTTTC
. | . | TRBJ2-1 | TRBV29-1 | CSDQPSDSYNEQFF | TGCAGCGACCAACCCAGCGACTCCTACAATGAGCAGTTCTTC
. | TRBD1 | TRBJ1-2 | TRBV30 | CAWSTRDRVGFYGYTF | TGTGCCTGGAGTACACGGGACAGGGTAGGCTTCTATGGCTACACCTTC
. | . | TRBJ2-1 | TRBV27 | CASTRTKTYNEQFF | TGTGCCAGCACTCGGACAAAAACCTACAATGAGCAGTTCTTC
once | . | TRBJ2-5 | TRBV14 | CASSQDRRAGGETQYF | TGTGCCAGCAGCCAAGATCGGAGGGCAGGAGGGGAGACCCAGTACTTC
. | . | TRBJ1-2 | TRBV5-4 | CASSPDTGEFYGYTF | TGTGCCAGCAGCCCCGATACCGGAGAGTTCTATGGCTACACCTTC
. | . | TRBJ2-5 | TRBV12-5 | CASGPPGPPSETQYF | TGTGCTAGTGGTCCTCCGGGACCTCCGTCGGAGACCCAGTACTTC
few | . | TRBJ2-7 | TRBV5-5 | CASSLVPPDEQYF | TGTGCCAGCAGCTTGGTCCCGCCGGACGAGCAGTACTTC
. | . | TRBJ2-5 | TRBV11-2 | CASSFVARNPEETQYF | TGTGCCAGCAGCTTCGTGGCGAGGAACCCTGAAGAGACCCAGTACTTC
. | . | TRBJ2-2 | TRBV7-9 | CASSFGELFF | TGTGCCAGCAGCTTCGGGGAGCTGTTTTTT
few | TRBD1 | TRBJ2-7 | TRBV10-3 | CAITGDRLAGEQYF | TGTGCCATCACTGGGGACAGGCTGGCGGGCGAGCAGTACTTC
. | TRBD1 | TRBJ1-4 | TRBV4-3 | CASSRTLGQGGYEKLFF | TGCGCCAGCAGCCGCACTCTCGGACAGGGGGGTTACGAAAAACTGTTTTTT
. | . | TRBJ1-1 | TRBV9 | CASSVRVQNTEAFF | TGTGCCAGCAGCGTAAGGGTCCAGAACACTGAAGCTTTCTTT
. | . | TRBJ2-7 | TRBV27 | CASSGWTDHGEQYF | TGTGCCAGCAGTGGATGGACAGATCACGGCGAGCAGTACTTC
few | . | TRBJ2-3 | TRBV27 | CASRPLGPDTQYF | TGTGCCAGCAGGCCACTAGGGCCAGATACGCAGTATTTT
. | TRBD1 | TRBJ1-5 | TRBV2 | CASSEITAGDSGPEKQPQHF | TGTGCCAGCAGTGAAATTACCGCCGGGGACAGTGGCCCGGAAAAGCAGCCCCAGCATTTT
few | . | TRBJ1-2 | TRBV7-9 | CASRRPPAPLLF | TGTGCCAGCAGACGTCCCCCAGCCCCCCTGCTTTTC
. | . | TRBJ2-7 | TRBV29-1 | CSVEGGRQGREYEQYF | TGCAGCGTTGAAGGAGGACGTCAGGGGCGAGAATACGAGCAGTACTTC
. | . | TRBJ1-2 | TRBV5-1 | CASSFGGHYGYTF | TGCGCCAGCAGCTTCGGCGGCCACTATGGCTACACCTTC
. | TRBD2 | TRBJ2-1 | TRBV6-4 | CASSESDGGGNEQFF | TGTGCCAGCAGTGAGTCCGACGGCGGGGGCAATGAGCAGTTCTTC